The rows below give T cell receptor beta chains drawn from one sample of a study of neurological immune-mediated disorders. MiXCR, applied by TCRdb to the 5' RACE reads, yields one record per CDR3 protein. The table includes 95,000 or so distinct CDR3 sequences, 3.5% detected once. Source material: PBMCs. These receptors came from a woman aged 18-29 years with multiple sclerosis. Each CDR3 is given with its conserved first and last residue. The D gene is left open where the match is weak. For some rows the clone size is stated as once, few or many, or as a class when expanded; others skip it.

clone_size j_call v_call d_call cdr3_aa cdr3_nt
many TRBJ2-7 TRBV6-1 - CASSPTRVLYEQYF TGTGCCAGCAGCCCGACTAGAGTTCTCTACGAGCAGTACTTC
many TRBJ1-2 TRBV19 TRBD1 CASSGQGDYGYTF TGTGCCAGCTCGGGACAGGGGGACTATGGCTACACCTTC
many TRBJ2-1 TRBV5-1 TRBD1 CASSPRQGWDEQFF TGCGCCAGCAGCCCCCGACAGGGGTGGGATGAGCAGTTCTTC
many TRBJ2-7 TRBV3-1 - CASSQELRPGHEQYF TGTGCCAGCAGCCAAGAACTCCGCCCAGGCCACGAGCAGTACTTC
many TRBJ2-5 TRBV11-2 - CASSLGTFGETQYF TGTGCCAGCAGCTTAGGGACCTTCGGGGAGACCCAGTACTTC
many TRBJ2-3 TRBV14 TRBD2 CASSQDPGGGSTQYF TGTGCCAGCAGCCAAGATCCCGGGGGGGGGAGTACGCAGTATTTT
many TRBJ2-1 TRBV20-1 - CSAIPWTGTSYNEQFF TGCAGTGCAATCCCCTGGACGGGCACCTCCTACAATGAGCAGTTCTTC
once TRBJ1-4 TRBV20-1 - CSAHRNNEKLFF TGCAGTGCTCACAGGAATAATGAAAAACTGTTTTTT
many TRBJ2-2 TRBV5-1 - CASSFAGGELFF TGCGCCAGCAGCTTCGCTGGCGGGGAGCTGTTTTTT
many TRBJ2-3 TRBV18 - CASSPGWIEPTDTQYF TGTGCCAGCTCACCAGGTTGGATTGAGCCGACAGATACGCAGTATTTT
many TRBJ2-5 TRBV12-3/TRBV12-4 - CASSLMRETQYF TGTGCCAGCAGTTTAATGCGGGAGACCCAGTACTTC
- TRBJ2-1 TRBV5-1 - CASSLGVRSTYNEQFF TGCGCCAGCAGCTTGGGGGTCAGATCGACCTACAATGAGCAGTTCTTC
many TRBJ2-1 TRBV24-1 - CATRGVGNEQFF TGTGCCACCAGGGGGGTTGGCAATGAGCAGTTCTTC
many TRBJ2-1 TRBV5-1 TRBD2 CASSTGLAGGPYNEQFF TGCGCCAGCAGCACGGGACTAGCGGGGGGACCCTACAATGAGCAGTTCTTC
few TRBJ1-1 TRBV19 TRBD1 CASSQGALRTEAFF TGTGCCAGTAGTCAGGGGGCCCTTCGGACTGAAGCTTTCTTT
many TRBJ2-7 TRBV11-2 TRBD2 CASSLATGGGVEQYF TGTGCCAGCAGCTTGGCTACGGGGGGGGGCGTCGAGCAGTACTTC
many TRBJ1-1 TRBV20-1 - CSARGPVGGDTEAFF TGCAGTGCTAGAGGCCCCGTCGGGGGGGACACTGAAGCTTTCTTT
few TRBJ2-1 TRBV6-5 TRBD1 CASSVGGRGYNEQFF TGTGCCAGCAGTGTAGGCGGCAGGGGGTACAATGAGCAGTTCTTC
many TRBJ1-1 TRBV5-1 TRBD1 CASTLSTGAEAFF TGCGCCAGCACGCTCTCGACAGGGGCTGAAGCTTTCTTT
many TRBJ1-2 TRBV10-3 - CAISESRVSINYGYTF TGTGCCATCAGTGAGTCAAGGGTCTCCATCAACTATGGCTACACCTTC
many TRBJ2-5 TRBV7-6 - CASSLGSTSLTQYF TGTGCCAGCAGCTTAGGGTCGACGTCGCTGACCCAGTACTTC
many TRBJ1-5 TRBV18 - CASSPGFDQPQHF TGTGCCAGCTCACCGGGGTTCGATCAGCCCCAGCATTTT
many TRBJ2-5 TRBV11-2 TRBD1 CASSLGQGAGGETQYF TGTGCCAGCAGCTTGGGACAGGGGGCCGGGGGAGAGACCCAGTACTTC
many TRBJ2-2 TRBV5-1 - CASSSLPNTGELFF TGCGCCAGCAGCTCCTTACCAAACACCGGGGAGCTGTTTTTT
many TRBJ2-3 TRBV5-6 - CASTRDQRTDTQYF TGTGCCAGCACCCGGGACCAGAGGACAGATACGCAGTATTTT
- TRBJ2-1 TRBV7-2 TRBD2 CASSPRGGGSYNEQFF TGTGCCAGCAGCCCGCGGGGGGGCGGCTCCTACAATGAGCAGTTCTTC
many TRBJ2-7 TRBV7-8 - CASSLALGSSEQYF TGTGCCAGCAGCTTAGCGCTTGGTAGTTCCGAGCAGTACTTC
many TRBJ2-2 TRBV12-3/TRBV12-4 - CASSRTVPNTGELFF TGTGCCAGCAGCAGGACGGTGCCGAACACCGGGGAGCTGTTTTTT
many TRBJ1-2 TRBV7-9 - CASSPLGGGEGYTF TGTGCCAGCAGCCCCCTCGGCGGGGGGGAAGGCTACACCTTC
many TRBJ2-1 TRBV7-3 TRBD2 CASSAGPSGNYNEQFF TGTGCCAGCTCCGCAGGTCCTAGCGGGAATTACAATGAGCAGTTCTTC
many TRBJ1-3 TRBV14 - CASSLKRTTGNTIYF TGTGCCAGCAGCCTTAAAAGGACCACTGGAAACACCATATATTTT
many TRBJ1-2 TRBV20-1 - CSAPTGPNVGYGYTF TGCAGTGCCCCGACAGGACCAAATGTGGGCTATGGCTACACCTTC
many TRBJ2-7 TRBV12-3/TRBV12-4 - CASSLWGGGANEQYF TGTGCCAGCAGTCTCTGGGGGGGCGGTGCGAACGAGCAGTACTTC
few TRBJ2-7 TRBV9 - CASSVESGGSSYEQYF TGTGCCAGCAGCGTAGAAAGTGGTGGCAGCTCCTACGAGCAGTACTTC
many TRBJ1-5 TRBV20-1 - CSARTGNQPQHF TGCAGTGCTAGGACAGGCAATCAGCCCCAGCATTTT
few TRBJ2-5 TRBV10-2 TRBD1 CASSDYGTGEKRETQYF TGCGCCAGCAGTGATTATGGGACAGGGGAGAAGAGGGAGACCCAGTACTTC
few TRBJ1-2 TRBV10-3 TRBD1 CAIRGDREIGYTF TGTGCCATCAGAGGGGACAGGGAGATTGGCTACACCTTC
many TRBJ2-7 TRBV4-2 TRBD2 CASSQDPGGSYEQYF TGTGCCAGCAGCCAAGATCCGGGGGGCTCCTACGAGCAGTACTTC
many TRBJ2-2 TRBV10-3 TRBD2 CATCPGTKNTGELFF TGTGCCACATGCCCCGGGACTAAAAACACCGGGGAGCTGTTTTTT
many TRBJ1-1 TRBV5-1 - CASSFASDTEAFF TGCGCCAGCAGCTTTGCATCCGACACTGAAGCTTTCTTT
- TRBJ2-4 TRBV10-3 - CAISGTYGGLYF TGTGCCATCAGTGGGACATATGGTGGTCTCTACTTC
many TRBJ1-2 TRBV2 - CASSLRIQGHGPYGYTF TGTGCCAGCAGCCTAAGGATACAGGGCCACGGCCCCTATGGCTACACCTTC
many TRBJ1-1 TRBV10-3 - CAISELEAPTKAFF TGTGCCATCAGTGAATTGGAGGCCCCAACGAAGGCTTTCTTT
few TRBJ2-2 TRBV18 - CASSPVRDPMNTGELFF TGTGCCAGCTCACCTGTCCGGGACCCTATGAACACCGGGGAGCTGTTTTTT
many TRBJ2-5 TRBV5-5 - CASSLGFGAVQETQYF TGTGCCAGCAGCTTGGGCTTCGGGGCGGTACAAGAGACCCAGTACTTC
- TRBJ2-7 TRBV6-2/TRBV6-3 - CASSQPPDSSYEQYF TGTGCCAGCAGTCAGCCCCCGGACAGCTCCTACGAGCAGTACTTC
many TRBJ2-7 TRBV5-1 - CASSQRDAGEQYF TGCGCCAGCAGCCAAAGGGACGCCGGCGAGCAGTACTTC
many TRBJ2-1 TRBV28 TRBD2 CASSSGLAGGPLNEQFF TGTGCCAGCAGTTCTGGACTAGCGGGAGGGCCTCTCAATGAGCAGTTCTTC
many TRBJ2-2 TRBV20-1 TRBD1 CSARGQGAFDTGELFF TGCAGTGCCAGGGGACAGGGGGCCTTCGACACCGGGGAGCTGTTTTTT
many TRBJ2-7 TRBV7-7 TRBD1 CASSPGTGVNEQYF TGTGCCAGCAGCCCCGGGACAGGGGTGAACGAGCAGTACTTC
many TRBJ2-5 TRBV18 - CASSPTATVQETQYF TGTGCCAGCTCACCAACGGCGACAGTTCAAGAGACCCAGTACTTC
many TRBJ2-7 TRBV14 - CASSRDGTYEQYF TGTGCCAGCAGCCGAGACGGAACCTACGAGCAGTACTTC
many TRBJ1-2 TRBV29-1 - CSVARTGGYTF TGCAGCGTCGCCAGGACGGGCGGCTACACCTTC
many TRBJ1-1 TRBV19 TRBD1 CASSRDRAFTEAFF TGTGCCAGTAGTAGGGACAGGGCATTTACTGAAGCTTTCTTT